This is a list of T cell receptor beta chains from one sample in a study of T-cell memory formation after mild COVID-19. TCRdb re-called the 5' RACE reads with MiXCR, one entry per CDR3 protein. This sample has nearly 110,000 distinct CDR3 sequences, with about a sixth found just once. The sequencing sample was made of PBMCs or a T cell subset sorted from them (not recorded which). These receptors all stem from an adult woman who had mild COVID-19 (a few samples of this study predate the infection). Cell type and time point are not known. The CDR3 runs from the conserved cysteine through the conserved F or W. D genes are given only for firm matches. Some rows mark clone size as missing; the rest say once, few, many or name a class of expanded clone.

v_gene: TRBV7-6
abundance: -
d_gene: TRBD1
j_gene: TRBJ1-1
CDR3nt: TGTGCCAGCAGCCAAGACAGGGGGAGCACTGAAGCTTTCTTT
CDR3aa: CASSQDRGSTEAFF

v_gene: TRBV4-3
abundance: few
d_gene: -
j_gene: TRBJ1-4
CDR3nt: TGCGCCAGCAGCCCCGATCGCTTTGGGAGGGAAAAACTGTTTTTT
CDR3aa: CASSPDRFGREKLFF

v_gene: TRBV25-1
abundance: few
d_gene: -
j_gene: TRBJ1-1
CDR3nt: TGTGCCAGCAGTGAGCAGCTTGGTACTGAAGCTTTCTTT
CDR3aa: CASSEQLGTEAFF

v_gene: TRBV5-1
abundance: few
d_gene: TRBD1
j_gene: TRBJ1-1
CDR3nt: TGCGCCAGCAGCGCCGGACAGGGGTCCAGCACTGAAGCTTTCTTT
CDR3aa: CASSAGQGSSTEAFF

v_gene: TRBV6-5
abundance: -
d_gene: -
j_gene: TRBJ1-6
CDR3nt: TGTGCCAGCAGTTACTCATCCAGGCCTTCACCCCTCCACTTT
CDR3aa: CASSYSSRPSPLHF

v_gene: TRBV6-6
abundance: -
d_gene: -
j_gene: TRBJ2-7
CDR3nt: TGTGCCAGCTCCCCCGGGGCATCCTACGAGCAGTACTTC
CDR3aa: CASSPGASYEQYF

v_gene: TRBV11-2
abundance: many
d_gene: -
j_gene: TRBJ1-5
CDR3nt: TGTGCCAGCAGCTTAGGGGTTAATCAGCCCCAGCATTTT
CDR3aa: CASSLGVNQPQHF

v_gene: TRBV14
abundance: many
d_gene: -
j_gene: TRBJ2-3
CDR3nt: TGTGCCAGCAGACCCACGGGGAGGGATACGCAGTATTTT
CDR3aa: CASRPTGRDTQYF

v_gene: TRBV18
abundance: few
d_gene: -
j_gene: TRBJ2-3
CDR3nt: TGTGCCAGCTCGGCACAGACAGATACGCAGTATTTT
CDR3aa: CASSAQTDTQYF

v_gene: TRBV14
abundance: -
d_gene: -
j_gene: TRBJ2-3
CDR3nt: TGTGCCAGCAGCCAATATCCCACAGATACGCAGTATTTT
CDR3aa: CASSQYPTDTQYF

v_gene: TRBV20-1
abundance: few
d_gene: TRBD2
j_gene: TRBJ2-1
CDR3nt: TGCAGTGCTAGAGTGACGGGACTAGCGGGACCCGCCGGGGCTCATGAGCAGTTCTTC
CDR3aa: CSARVTGLAGPAGAHEQFF

v_gene: TRBV5-1
abundance: many
d_gene: -
j_gene: TRBJ2-3
CDR3nt: TGCGCCAGCAGCTTGGGTCAGGGTGGAGATACGCAGTATTTT
CDR3aa: CASSLGQGGDTQYF

v_gene: TRBV9
abundance: -
d_gene: TRBD1
j_gene: TRBJ2-1
CDR3nt: TGTGCCAGCAGCCCAGGAGACAGGGTCTACAATGAGCAGTTCTTC
CDR3aa: CASSPGDRVYNEQFF

v_gene: TRBV7-9
abundance: few
d_gene: -
j_gene: TRBJ2-4
CDR3nt: TGTGCCAGCAGCTTATCGTTCACACTGGTGGACATTCAGTACTTC
CDR3aa: CASSLSFTLVDIQYF

v_gene: TRBV19
abundance: few
d_gene: -
j_gene: TRBJ2-1
CDR3nt: TGTGCCAGTAGCCCGACAGCCTACAATGAGCAGTTCTTC
CDR3aa: CASSPTAYNEQFF

v_gene: TRBV29-1
abundance: -
d_gene: TRBD2
j_gene: TRBJ2-5
CDR3nt: TGCAGCGTTGGCACACCGGGACTAGCGGGGCAAGAGACCCAGTACTTC
CDR3aa: CSVGTPGLAGQETQYF

v_gene: TRBV7-2
abundance: -
d_gene: TRBD2
j_gene: TRBJ2-7
CDR3nt: TGTGCCAGCACCGAGGGACTAGCGGGCAATCTCTACGAGCAGTACTTC
CDR3aa: CASTEGLAGNLYEQYF

v_gene: TRBV5-1
abundance: -
d_gene: TRBD1
j_gene: TRBJ1-5
CDR3nt: TGCGCCAGCAGTACCGGGGACAGGGAATTGGTCAATCAGCCCCAGCATTTT
CDR3aa: CASSTGDRELVNQPQHF

v_gene: TRBV20-1
abundance: -
d_gene: -
j_gene: TRBJ2-5
CDR3nt: TGCAGTGCTCCCCTGACTCCGGATAAAGGAGAGACCCAGTACTTC
CDR3aa: CSAPLTPDKGETQYF

v_gene: TRBV24-1
abundance: -
d_gene: TRBD2
j_gene: TRBJ2-2
CDR3nt: TGTGCCACGACTAGCGGAAACACCGGGGAGCTGTTTTTT
CDR3aa: CATTSGNTGELFF

v_gene: TRBV6-5
abundance: few
d_gene: TRBD2
j_gene: TRBJ2-7
CDR3nt: TGTGCCAGCAGTTATTCCGGGACTACCACCTACGAGCAGTACTTC
CDR3aa: CASSYSGTTTYEQYF

v_gene: TRBV6-2/TRBV6-3
abundance: few
d_gene: -
j_gene: TRBJ2-5
CDR3nt: TGTGCCAGCAGTTACCCCAGGGAGCCGCGGGAGACCCAGTACTTC
CDR3aa: CASSYPREPRETQYF

v_gene: TRBV15
abundance: -
d_gene: TRBD2
j_gene: TRBJ2-1
CDR3nt: TGTGCCACCAGCAGAGATCGGGCTTTAGCGGGAGGGCCGGGAGAGCAGTTCTTC
CDR3aa: CATSRDRALAGGPGEQFF

v_gene: TRBV30
abundance: -
d_gene: -
j_gene: TRBJ1-5
CDR3nt: TGTGCCTGGAGTGTACTGGCCAACAATCAGCCCCAGCATTTT
CDR3aa: CAWSVLANNQPQHF

v_gene: TRBV4-1
abundance: few
d_gene: -
j_gene: TRBJ2-7
CDR3nt: TGCGCCAGCAGCCAAGAGGTCAGTCCCTACGAGCAGTACTTC
CDR3aa: CASSQEVSPYEQYF

v_gene: TRBV5-1
abundance: -
d_gene: -
j_gene: TRBJ2-7
CDR3nt: TGCGCCAGCAGCCCACTTAACGGAGGGGGGGAAGAGCAGTACTTC
CDR3aa: CASSPLNGGGEEQYF

v_gene: TRBV7-8
abundance: few
d_gene: TRBD1
j_gene: TRBJ2-1
CDR3nt: TGTGCCAGCAGCTTCTCCGGGACAGGGGCGCCTAACAATGAGCAGTTCTTC
CDR3aa: CASSFSGTGAPNNEQFF

v_gene: TRBV15
abundance: few
d_gene: TRBD2
j_gene: TRBJ2-3
CDR3nt: TGTGCCACCAGCAGAGATCCAGCGGGGGGAACAGATACGCAGTATTTT
CDR3aa: CATSRDPAGGTDTQYF

v_gene: TRBV20-1
abundance: -
d_gene: -
j_gene: TRBJ2-5
CDR3nt: TGCAGTGCTAGAGATTTCGACCGACTAGTAGGCGGACAAGAGACCCAGTACTTC
CDR3aa: CSARDFDRLVGGQETQYF

v_gene: TRBV4-2
abundance: -
d_gene: TRBD1
j_gene: TRBJ1-2
CDR3nt: TGTGCCAGCAGCCAAGAGGAACAGGGGGCTTTTGGCTACACCTTC
CDR3aa: CASSQEEQGAFGYTF

v_gene: TRBV7-9
abundance: many
d_gene: -
j_gene: TRBJ1-1
CDR3nt: TGTGCCAGCAGCTTAGTCGAGGGTCGCACTGAAGCTTTCTTT
CDR3aa: CASSLVEGRTEAFF

v_gene: TRBV7-9
abundance: few
d_gene: TRBD2
j_gene: TRBJ2-7
CDR3nt: TGTGCCAGCACCCCCCCAGCGGGAGGTGGGTCCTACGAGCAGTACTTC
CDR3aa: CASTPPAGGGSYEQYF

v_gene: TRBV20-1
abundance: -
d_gene: -
j_gene: TRBJ1-1
CDR3nt: TGCAGTGCTTGGGGCGCTGAAGCTTTCTTT
CDR3aa: CSAWGAEAFF

v_gene: TRBV29-1
abundance: few
d_gene: -
j_gene: TRBJ2-1
CDR3nt: TGCAGCGTGACCGGGACTGGTCTTACGATCGACAATGAGCAGTTCTTC
CDR3aa: CSVTGTGLTIDNEQFF

v_gene: TRBV7-8
abundance: few
d_gene: -
j_gene: TRBJ2-5
CDR3nt: TGTGCCAGCAGCCCCTCGGGGCGAACGCGGGAGACCCAGTACTTC
CDR3aa: CASSPSGRTRETQYF

v_gene: TRBV7-9
abundance: few
d_gene: TRBD1
j_gene: TRBJ2-5
CDR3nt: TGTGCCAGCAGCCCCGTGCCGGGACAGGGACAAGAGACCCAGTACTTC
CDR3aa: CASSPVPGQGQETQYF

v_gene: TRBV9
abundance: -
d_gene: -
j_gene: TRBJ2-7
CDR3nt: TGTGCCAGCAGCGTAGGGGACCATACCTACGAGCAGTACTTC
CDR3aa: CASSVGDHTYEQYF

v_gene: TRBV10-3
abundance: few
d_gene: TRBD1
j_gene: TRBJ2-7
CDR3nt: TGTGCCATCATTGACGGGACAGGGCACGAGCAGTACTTC
CDR3aa: CAIIDGTGHEQYF

v_gene: TRBV7-9
abundance: -
d_gene: TRBD2
j_gene: TRBJ2-3
CDR3nt: TGTGCCAGCAGCACCCGACTAGCGGGAGGGAGAGATACGCAGTATTTT
CDR3aa: CASSTRLAGGRDTQYF

v_gene: TRBV5-5
abundance: -
d_gene: -
j_gene: TRBJ2-7
CDR3nt: TGTGCCAGCACCACTGGCCTAGAGACCTCCTACGAGCAGTACTTC
CDR3aa: CASTTGLETSYEQYF

v_gene: TRBV7-9
abundance: many
d_gene: TRBD1
j_gene: TRBJ2-7
CDR3nt: TGTGCCAGCAGGAGACAGGGGGAGGCCTACGAGCAGTACTTC
CDR3aa: CASRRQGEAYEQYF

v_gene: TRBV5-1
abundance: -
d_gene: -
j_gene: TRBJ1-4
CDR3nt: TGCGCCAGCAGCTTGGGGCAGCAAGAGGAAAAACTGTTTTTT
CDR3aa: CASSLGQQEEKLFF

v_gene: TRBV5-4
abundance: few
d_gene: TRBD1
j_gene: TRBJ2-7
CDR3nt: TGTGCCAGCAGCACCCGGGACAGCTACGAGCAGTACTTC
CDR3aa: CASSTRDSYEQYF

v_gene: TRBV3-1
abundance: few
d_gene: -
j_gene: TRBJ2-1
CDR3nt: TGTGCCAGCAGCCAACAATTGCCGGGACCTGAGCAGTTCTTC
CDR3aa: CASSQQLPGPEQFF

v_gene: TRBV5-6
abundance: -
d_gene: -
j_gene: TRBJ1-5
CDR3nt: TGTGCCAGCAGCTTAGGGGACGGACAGCCCCAGCATTTT
CDR3aa: CASSLGDGQPQHF

v_gene: TRBV6-2/TRBV6-3
abundance: -
d_gene: -
j_gene: TRBJ2-1
CDR3nt: TGTGCCAGCATGGGCTTCCTCAATGAGCAGTTCTTC
CDR3aa: CASMGFLNEQFF

v_gene: TRBV29-1
abundance: -
d_gene: -
j_gene: TRBJ1-2
CDR3nt: TGCAGCGTTGAAGAGGACGGATACTATGGCTACACCTTC
CDR3aa: CSVEEDGYYGYTF

v_gene: TRBV29-1
abundance: -
d_gene: TRBD2
j_gene: TRBJ2-1
CDR3nt: TGCAGCGTTGAAGTGTTTCAGCGGGAATCGGATGAGCAGTTCTTC
CDR3aa: CSVEVFQRESDEQFF

v_gene: TRBV9
abundance: -
d_gene: -
j_gene: TRBJ2-1
CDR3nt: TGTGCCAGCAGCGTCCCGGGAGTTGGCTCTTCCTCCTACAATGAGCAGTTCTTC
CDR3aa: CASSVPGVGSSSYNEQFF

v_gene: TRBV4-2
abundance: many
d_gene: -
j_gene: TRBJ2-7
CDR3nt: TGTGCCAGCAGCCAAGGTGGTACCTACGAGCAGTACTTC
CDR3aa: CASSQGGTYEQYF

v_gene: TRBV9
abundance: many
d_gene: -
j_gene: TRBJ2-1
CDR3nt: TGTGCCAGCAGCGTAGGGGACAATGAGCAGTTCTTC
CDR3aa: CASSVGDNEQFF

v_gene: TRBV7-8
abundance: -
d_gene: -
j_gene: TRBJ2-5
CDR3nt: TGTGCCAGCAGCACTGCTTTCCAAGAGACCCAGTACTTC
CDR3aa: CASSTAFQETQYF

v_gene: TRBV5-1
abundance: few
d_gene: TRBD1
j_gene: TRBJ2-7
CDR3nt: TGCGCCAGCAGCTTGGCCGGGACAGGGGAAACCGAGCAGTACTTC
CDR3aa: CASSLAGTGETEQYF

v_gene: TRBV21-1
abundance: few
d_gene: -
j_gene: TRBJ2-7
CDR3nt: TGTGCCAGCAGCAACCCTGGGACTAGCGGGAGATACGAGCAGTACTTC
CDR3aa: CASSNPGTSGRYEQYF

v_gene: TRBV13
abundance: -
d_gene: -
j_gene: TRBJ1-1
CDR3nt: TGTGCCAGCAGCTCCAGGGGAGCCACTGAAGCTTTCTTT
CDR3aa: CASSSRGATEAFF